The 17 T cell receptor beta chains below were found in one sample sequenced in a study of response to subunit inactivated influenza vaccine. TCRdb passed the RT-PCR reads through MiXCR, listing each CDR3 protein once. The sample lists about 240,000 distinct CDR3 sequences, more than 9% occurring once. Material: non-naive T cells sorted from PBMCs, obtained 14 to 15 days before vaccination. All receptors come from a man aged 45-65 years who received an inactivated influenza vaccine.

The chain couples TRBV29-1 to TRBJ2-3, with D possibly being TRBD2 (6 bases). This CDR3 region has 15 residues. Germline CDR1 SQVTM, CDR2 ANQGSEA. V was clipped by 3 bases and J by 0 bases, with 13 bases between them. The CDR3 nucleotides are TGCAGCGTTGATCCATCCAGCGGGAGCACAGATACGCAGTATTTT. As protein: CSVDPSSGSTDTQYF.

In its sample, this clonotype was seen a few times. The rearrangement links TRBV5-1 to TRBJ2-3, with 14 bases identical to TRBD2. CDR3 length: 15 residues. V lost 4 bases and J lost 5; bases outside the gene matches: 3. Looked up from germline, CDR1 is SGHRS and CDR2 is YFSETQ. CDR3 nucleotides: TGCGCCAGCAGCCAGGGGACTAGCGGGAGAGATACGCAGTATTTT. This sequence encodes CASSQGTSGRDTQYF.

This clonotype was seen only a few times. This chain links TRBV4-3 with TRBJ2-1, with unresolved D. Germline V gene data show CDR1 as LGHNA and CDR2 as YSLEER. Trimming left V 0 bases short and J 6 bases short, with 6 bases between. CDR3 length equals 13 residues. The CDR3 reads CASSQEVGNEQFF. CDR3 bases: TGCGCCAGCAGCCAAGAGGTCGGCAATGAGCAGTTCTTC.

This clonotype showed up just a few times. This sequence joins TRBV4-2 and TRBJ1-3; TRBD1 might be the D (6 bases). With 2 bases removed from V and 0 bases from J, the gap between germline ends came to 14 bases. The CDR3 extends over 17 amino acids. The germline CDR1 and CDR2 sequences are LGHNA and YNFKEQ. The CDR3 is CASSQPIRQASGNTIYF. The CDR3 DNA follows: TGTGCCAGCAGCCAACCAATACGACAGGCCTCTGGAAACACCATATATTTT.

Turning to this clonotype: A read error may account for a junction end that differs from germline. This chain joins TRBV3-1 and TRBJ2-6; TRBD2 might be the D (6 bases). This CDR3 is built from 18 residues. Germline CDR1 is LGHDT and CDR2 is YNNKEL (reference sequence). The CDR3 bases are TGTGCCACCAGCCAAGATCTCAGGAGGGGCTCTGGGGCCAACGTCCTGACTTTC. Its protein is CATSQDLRRGSGANVLTF.

This clonotype was picked up a small number of times. The genes are TRBV20-1 and TRBJ1-2, with D perhaps matching TRBD1 (5 bases). The V and J ends lost 6 bases and 8 bases respectively, with 22 bases between them. Germline loops: CDR1 DFQATT, CDR2 SNEGSKA (reference sequence). This CDR3 is 14 amino acids long. As DNA, the CDR3 is TGCAGTGCGGGGCGGGAGACGTCGGGTCGGGGCTACACCTTC. Amino acids: CSAGRETSGRGYTF.

This clonotype was detected a few times. The chain links TRBV20-1 to TRBJ2-2, with D hard to call. V lost 0 bases and J lost 8, with 4 bases in between. Per the germline V gene, CDR1 is DFQATT and CDR2 is SNEGSKA (reference sequence). The CDR3 runs 11 residues. The CDR3 is CSARDVGELFF. The CDR3 DNA follows: TGCAGTGCTAGAGATGTAGGGGAGCTGTTTTTT.

This clonotype was recorded a few times. The CDR3 spells CASSQDRRLRGPNEQFF. The CDR3 DNA reads TGCGCCAGCAGCCAAGATCGTCGGCTCAGGGGTCCCAATGAGCAGTTCTTC. The rearrangement links TRBV4-1 to TRBJ2-1, with D maybe TRBD1 (6 bases). Trimming took off 0 bases at V and 6 bases at J, with 18 bases between the two ends. Germline CDR1 MGHRA, CDR2 YSYEKL. The CDR3 extends over 17 amino acids.

This chain connects TRBV12-3 or TRBV12-4 to TRBJ2-3; 8 positions match TRBD1. J gave up 5 bases and V 3 bases, and 4 bases lay outside the gene matches. This CDR3 has 14 residues. The CDR3 DNA reads TGTGCCAGCAGTTTCCAGGGGGCTAAAGATACGCAGTATTTT. Its translation is CASSFQGAKDTQYF.

This clonotype was detected many times. Written as DNA, the CDR3 is TGCAGTGCCGTACGGACAGCTAGCACAGATACGCAGTATTTT. Amino acids: CSAVRTASTDTQYF. The rearrangement links TRBV20-1 to TRBJ2-3; D possibly corresponds to TRBD1 (6 bases). Germline V lookup: CDR1 DFQATT, CDR2 SNEGSKA (reference sequence). The CDR3 spans 14 residues. V dropped 6 bases and J dropped 0 bases, with 13 bases sitting between them.

This clonotype was counted only a few times. The chain combines TRBV5-1 with TRBJ2-2; maybe TRBD2 (6 bases). The germline V gene has CDR1 SGHRS and CDR2 YFSETQ. The CDR3 runs to 15 residues. Trimming removed 4 bases at V and 1 base at J, with 11 bases between. The CDR3 nucleotides read TGCGCCAGCAGCGCCCGGCGGGGGAACACCGGGGAGCTGTTTTTT. The encoded protein is CASSARRGNTGELFF.

This chain uses TRBV7-9 with TRBJ2-2; D may be TRBD1 (6 bases). Trimming pared 3 bases from V and 0 bases from J, leaving 11 bases between. The CDR3 has 16 residues. Germline assignment: CDR1 SEHNR and CDR2 FQNEAQ (reference sequence). CDR3 sequence reads: CASSLWRTANTGELFF. The CDR3 DNA is TGTGCCAGCAGCTTGTGGCGGACAGCGAACACCGGGGAGCTGTTTTTT.

A few counts support this clonotype. The J gene is TRBJ1-1, the V gene TRBV24-1; D gene ambiguous. The CDR3 covers 15 residues. V shed 0 bases and J shed 1 base, with 8 bases lying between them. In germline, CDR1 is KGHDR, CDR2 SFDVKD. The CDR3: CATSDLGPQNTEAFF. The CDR3 region has the DNA TGTGCCACCAGTGATTTGGGACCGCAGAACACTGAAGCTTTCTTT.

The chain links TRBV27 to TRBJ1-2; D is perhaps TRBD1 (5 bases). In germline, CDR1 is MNHEY, CDR2 SMNVEV (reference sequence). With 6 bases removed from V and 4 bases from J, the gap between germline ends came to 12 bases. The CDR3 loop spans 13 amino acids. CDR3 coding DNA: TGTGCCAGCAGACCCAGGGACTTCTATGGCTACACCTTC. Translation: CASRPRDFYGYTF.

A few counts support this clonotype. The chain recombines TRBV20-1 with TRBJ2-1; the match to TRBD2 covers 7 bases. CDR3 length: 15 residues. V lost 6 bases and J lost 4; bases outside the gene matches: 12. Germline V CDR1 and CDR2: DFQATT, SNEGSKA (reference sequence). The CDR3 coding sequence is TGCAGTGCCATTGAACTAGCGTCACCGTACAATGAGCAGTTCTTC. This encodes CSAIELASPYNEQFF.

Remarks on this clonotype: With a much larger clone just one base away, this may be a read error. This sequence joins TRBV11-2 and TRBJ1-1; D unclear. V dropped 5 bases and J dropped 3 bases, with 16 bases sitting between them. This CDR3 contains 15 residues. Germline values: CDR1 SGHAT, CDR2 FQNNGV. The CDR3 coding sequence is TGTGCCAGCAGCATCGGCAGGTTAAGTGACACTGAAGCTTTCTTT. It yields the protein CASSIGRLSDTEAFF.

The chain recombines TRBV3-1 with TRBJ2-3; D unresolved. Germline V gene data show CDR1 as LGHDT and CDR2 as YNNKEL (reference sequence). V was shortened by 4 bases and J by 0 bases, with 14 bases between the two germline ends. The CDR3 has 16 amino acids. The CDR3 coding sequence is TGTGCCAGCAGCCCCCGGGCGGCCGCTAGCACAGATACGCAGTATTTT. Its protein product is CASSPRAAASTDTQYF.